The clone carrying this T cell receptor (beta chain) was picked up a small number of times. Its antigen is unidentified. The sample is drawn from a study of CXCR4 blockade with PD-1 therapy in pancreatic cancer. The study, taken as a whole, reports: More frequent amino acid clones had more nucleotide rearrangements, suggesting convergent selection. Antigen-specificity overlap of convergent dominant clones remained unconfirmed.

The method was immunoSEQ multiplex PCR; TCRdb's version includes in-frame clones alone and lacks a portion of them. The sample lists about 17,000 clones, approximately 72% occurring once. The material sequenced was tumor tissue. The source is a human donor with pancreatic ductal adenocarcinoma.

In nucleotides, the CDR3 is TGTGCCTGGAGTGTAGGGGGCTCCTATAATTCACCCCTCCACTTT. It codes for CAWSVGGSYNSPLHF. The chain has TRBV30 and TRBJ1-6; D perhaps matches TRBD1 (6 bases). CDR3 length: 15 residues. CDR1 GTSNPN and CDR2 SVGIG come from the germline V gene (reference sequence). V was trimmed by 0 bases and J by 0 bases, leaving 6 bases between them.